A selection of T cell receptor beta chains follows, all from one sample in a study of CD8 T cells in Susac syndrome. MiXCR, applied by TCRdb to the immunoSEQ multiplex PCR reads, yields one record per CDR3 protein. The data show about 130,000 distinct CDR3 sequences, about 95% seen once. Material: CD4+ T cells from PBMCs. Receptors originate from a human donor in good health. Each CDR3 is given without its conserved first and last residue.

TRBV7-2	11	TRBJ2-7	ASSVRTGDEQY
TRBV6-1	9	TRBJ2-7	ASSDRYEQY
TRBV30	12	TRBJ1-2	AWSVGPGPYGYT
TRBV3-1	9	TRBJ1-1	ASNLNTEAF
TRBV15	10	TRBJ1-2	ATSFTGYGYT
TRBV6-5	14	TRBJ2-7	ASSYSLAGDIGEQY
TRBV7-9	10	TRBJ2-3	ASSFLEDTQY
TRBV27	12	TRBJ2-7	ASSGFRGGGVQY
TRBV10-3	12	TRBJ1-1	AISESGANTEAF
TRBV2	12	TRBJ1-2	ASSDEVVGDGYT
TRBV7-2	13	TRBJ2-7	ASRQRGHLPYEQY
TRBV29-1	13	TRBJ1-5	SVGAGFDSNQPQH
TRBV18	16	TRBJ2-6	ASSLWTDSVSGANVLT
TRBV19	12	TRBJ1-1	ASSILRDNTEAF
TRBV18	11	TRBJ1-2	ASSPQEDYGYT
TRBV23-1	15	TRBJ1-1	ASSQSQHQERNTEAF
TRBV12-3/TRBV12-4	13	TRBJ2-1	ASRETSGRSFEQF
TRBV5-1	13	TRBJ2-1	ASSLGLADGNEQF
TRBV11-2	13	TRBJ2-7	ASSLTDEGSYEQY
TRBV2	12	TRBJ1-4	ASYQGPTNEKLF
TRBV5-1	16	TRBJ2-7	ASSLVVPGSVGSYEQY
TRBV29-1	11	TRBJ1-1	SVVLRRATEAF
TRBV5-1	12	TRBJ2-7	ASSFGGSVYEQY
TRBV7-2	12	TRBJ2-3	ASRRTPSTDTQY
TRBV6-1	12	TRBJ2-7	ASRLDQSSYEQY
TRBV6-2/TRBV6-3	14	TRBJ2-2	ASSLRTGVDTGELF
TRBV5-1	11	TRBJ1-2	ASSMDRASGYT
TRBV19	15	TRBJ2-1	ASSKTRSASSYNEQF
TRBV7-9	11	TRBJ1-4	AIGGGGNEKLF
TRBV19	13	TRBJ2-2	ASSTLLTVTGELF
TRBV7-2	11	TRBJ2-3	ASSGQGTDTQY
TRBV6-1	11	TRBJ1-2	ASSEESGDGYT
TRBV4-2	13	TRBJ2-3	ASSQTSGRSDTQY
TRBV25-1	13	TRBJ2-3	ASSTRQGSTDTQY
TRBV3-1	13	TRBJ1-5	ASSQGGQGRQPQH
TRBV7-8	14	TRBJ1-5	ASSPRDKIGRRPQH
TRBV7-2	12	TRBJ2-2	ASTFGRNTGELF
TRBV4-2	15	TRBJ2-1	ASSQDEGSGTYNEQF
TRBV29-1	10	TRBJ1-1	SVAFGVGEAF
TRBV28	13	TRBJ2-1	ASSPPGTVWNEQF
TRBV3-1	12	TRBJ1-1	ASSRREGRTEAF